These T cell receptor beta chains were read from a single sample in a study of beta chain features in type 1 diabetes. Profiled with immunoSEQ multiplex PCR; TCRdb holds only in-frame clones, not every one. The sample consists of over 700,000 clones, 17% of them appearing once. Sequenced input: naive CD4+ T cells from blood. Receptors originate from a woman aged 18-30 years in good health. The CDR3 runs from the conserved cysteine through the conserved F or W. Fields, in order: D gene, clone size, J gene, V gene, CDR3 protein, CDR3 DNA. The D gene is left open where the match is weak. Clone sizes are given selectively: once, few, many, or a class where the clone is expanded.

NA,few,TRBJ1-5,TRBV6-5,CASSYGVNQPQHF,TGTGCCAGCAGTTACGGGGTCAATCAGCCCCAGCATTTT
NA,NA,TRBJ2-5,TRBV5-1,CASSLLASAQETQYF,TGCGCCAGCAGCTTGTTGGCTAGCGCGCAAGAGACCCAGTACTTC
TRBD1,NA,TRBJ1-1,TRBV13,CASSPDRLNTEAFF,TGTGCCAGCAGCCCGGACAGGTTGAACACTGAAGCTTTCTTT
NA,NA,TRBJ2-7,TRBV11-2,CASSLTRYEQYF,TGTGCCAGCAGCTTAACCAGATACGAGCAGTACTTC
NA,few,TRBJ1-3,TRBV18,CASSPAGVLPGNTIYF,TGTGCCAGCTCGCCGGCTGGGGTCCTTCCAGGAAACACCATATATTTT
TRBD1,NA,TRBJ1-2,TRBV5-4,CASSQRGTEAGYTF,TGTGCCAGCAGCCAACGAGGGACAGAGGCTGGCTACACCTTC
TRBD1,NA,TRBJ1-2,TRBV7-2,CASSSSGGIYGYTF,TGTGCCAGCAGCTCCTCAGGGGGGATCTATGGCTACACCTTC
NA,few,TRBJ2-1,TRBV11-2,CASSRTWDANEQFF,TGTGCCAGCAGCCGCACTTGGGACGCTAATGAGCAGTTCTTC
NA,NA,TRBJ1-4,TRBV28,CASSTVRGGSNEKLFF,TGTGCCAGCAGTACCGTGAGGGGCGGATCTAATGAAAAACTGTTTTTT
NA,NA,TRBJ2-1,TRBV28,CASSPRGSSSYNEQFF,TGTGCCAGCAGTCCCCGGGGCTCGAGCTCCTACAATGAGCAGTTCTTC